Below, 32 T cell receptor beta chains from the same sample are listed, as sequenced in a study of OX40 agonist ivuxolimab in advanced cancers. Here immunoSEQ multiplex PCR was the method, and the copy in TCRdb shows in-frame clones only, minus some. The sample shows fewer than 85,000 clones, 80% to 90% of them seen only once. Sequenced here: CD4+ or CD8+ T cells sorted from blood, sampled in a trial of the OX40 agonist ivuxolimab. The receptors were gathered from an adult with an advanced solid tumor such as melanoma, head and neck, liver or kidney cancer.

The chain couples TRBV7-2 to TRBJ2-3; D is perhaps TRBD2 (5 bases). Germline V gives CDR1 SGHTA, CDR2 FQGNSA. The CDR3 is 14 residues long. Trimming left V 2 bases short and J 3 bases short, with 9 bases between. The CDR3 coding sequence is TGTGCCAGCAGCTTATTACCGGGGACAGATACGCAGTATTTT. Protein product: CASSLLPGTDTQYF.

This chain uses TRBV4-3 with TRBJ2-1, with 12 bases lining up with TRBD2. Per the germline V gene, CDR1 is LGHNA and CDR2 is YSLEER. V shed 0 bases, J shed 4 bases, and the junction held 4 bases outside the gene matches. The CDR3 spans 17 residues. The chain's CDR3 is CASSQDPTSGGYNEQFF. DNA for the CDR3: TGCGCCAGCAGCCAAGACCCCACTAGCGGGGGGTACAATGAGCAGTTCTTC.

The rearrangement joins TRBV7-2 to TRBJ2-4; D unclear. The CDR3 consists of 12 residues. Per the germline V gene, CDR1 is SGHTA and CDR2 is FQGNSA. Trimming stripped 3 bases from V and 6 bases from J, with 6 bases between. In DNA, the CDR3 is TGTGCCAGCAGCTTGCGGATAAACATTCAGTACTTC. Encoded protein: CASSLRINIQYF.

The V and J genes are TRBV4-1 and TRBJ1-5; a possible D gene is TRBD1 (5 bases). The V gene's germline CDR1 is MGHRA and CDR2 YSYEKL. Trimming shortened V by 4 bases and J by 1 base, and 20 bases separated the two germline ends. The CDR3 loop spans 18 amino acids. The CDR3 nucleotides read TGCGCCAGCAGCCCGTGGGTGGCAGGGAGGGGAAGCAATCAGCCCCAGCATTTT. It codes for CASSPWVAGRGSNQPQHF.

The chain links TRBV2 to TRBJ2-5; D not certain. This CDR3 is 12 amino acids long. V lost 7 bases, J lost 5 bases, and 11 bases lay in between. CDR1 is SNHLY, CDR2 FYNNEI, per germline. The CDR3 is CASTANQETQYF. For the CDR3, the DNA is TGTGCCAGCACAGCCAATCAGGAGACCCAGTACTTC.

CDR3 DNA: TGTGCCAGCAGTCTCGGGGGACCCTACGAGCAGTACTTC. As protein: CASSLGGPYEQYF. The chain has TRBV6-6 and TRBJ2-7; D is possibly TRBD2 (6 bases). Germline CDR1 MNHNY, CDR2 SVGAGI (reference sequence). V shed 5 bases and J shed 2 bases, with 10 bases lying between them. The CDR3 has 13 residues.

Only one count was recorded for this clone. As DNA, the CDR3 is TGTGCCAGCAGTTCCCGGATTATAACTGAAGCTTTCTTT. The encoded protein is CASSSRIITEAFF. V usage is TRBV27 and J usage is TRBJ1-1; D uncertain. Per the germline V gene, CDR1 is MNHEY and CDR2 is SMNVEV (reference sequence). This CDR3 contains 13 residues. The V end was cut by 4 bases, the J end by 5 bases, with 11 bases between.

The rearrangement uses TRBV7-3 and TRBJ2-7; D gene unclear. Between the trimmed V and J ends, which lost 2 bases and 6 bases, there was a span of 14 bases. This CDR3 region has 14 residues. Germline V gives CDR1 SGHTA, CDR2 FQGTGA. CDR3 coding DNA: TGTGCCAGCAGCTTAGAACTCAATTCGTTCGAGCAGTACTTC. Protein sequence: CASSLELNSFEQYF.

The V gene is TRBV11-2, the J gene TRBJ1-4, with D maybe TRBD1 (5 bases). The CDR3 contains 15 residues. V was pared by 2 bases and J by 5 bases, with 12 bases between. In germline, CDR1 is SGHAT, CDR2 FQNNGV. The CDR3 coding sequence is TGTGCCAGCAGCTTACGGGGATGGGACAATGAAAAACTGTTTTTT. Protein sequence: CASSLRGWDNEKLFF.

This chain connects TRBV7-2 to TRBJ2-3; weak D call: TRBD2 (5 bases). This CDR3 comprises 15 residues. Trimming pared 7 bases from V and 0 bases from J, leaving 14 bases between. Germline V lookup: CDR1 SGHTA, CDR2 FQGNSA. CDR3: CASNYLAASTDTQYF. The DNA of the CDR3 is TGTGCCAGCAACTATCTAGCAGCTAGCACAGATACGCAGTATTTT.

The chain recombines TRBV19 with TRBJ1-1; D might be TRBD1 (5 bases). The CDR3 totals 19 residues. V lost 5 bases, J lost 2 bases, and 27 bases lay in between. Germline V gives CDR1 LNHDA, CDR2 SQIVND (reference sequence). The CDR3 nucleotides are TGTGCCAGTAGTCCCACTTCCCCGGGTGGGGCGGCGGTAAACACTGAAGCTTTCTTT. Amino acid sequence: CASSPTSPGGAAVNTEAFF.

The rearrangement joins TRBV7-2 to TRBJ1-1; D unresolved. The CDR3 runs to 14 residues. Germline CDR1 SGHTA, CDR2 FQGNSA. Trimming took off 4 bases at V and 2 bases at J, with 11 bases between the two ends. The CDR3 DNA reads as TGTGCCAGCAGCTCAGGACGGATCAACACTGAAGCTTTCTTT. Translated: CASSSGRINTEAFF.

The chain has TRBV5-1 and TRBJ2-3, with 7 bases lining up with TRBD2. V dropped 5 bases and J dropped 6; count of bases not matched to a gene: 9. This CDR3 spans 14 amino acids. The germline CDR1 and CDR2 sequences are SGHRS and YFSETQ. The CDR3 loop is CASRGVRREDTQYF. CDR3 bases: TGCGCCAGCAGGGGGGTGCGGCGGGAGGATACGCAGTATTTT.

The CDR3 sequence: CASSLDFNSGNTIYF. DNA for the CDR3: TGTGCCAGCAGCTTGGACTTCAACTCTGGAAACACCATATATTTT. The rearrangement joins TRBV5-4 to TRBJ1-3; D gene uncertain. Germline V lookup: CDR1 SGHNT, CDR2 YYREEE (reference sequence). V gave up 0 bases and J gave up 0 bases, with 7 bases separating them. The length of the CDR3 is 15 residues.

The V and J genes are TRBV7-7 and TRBJ2-3; TRBD1 matches at 8 bases. The germline V gene encodes CDR1 SSHAT and CDR2 FNYEAQ (reference sequence). This CDR3 spans 15 amino acids. V lost 6 bases, J lost 2 bases, and 7 bases stayed unmatched. CDR3 sequence reads: CASSPGGPHTDTQYF. CDR3 coding DNA: TGTGCCAGCAGTCCAGGGGGCCCACACACAGATACGCAGTATTTT.

The chain couples TRBV10-3 to TRBJ2-7; 8 bases align to TRBD1. The trim removed 4 bases at V and 2 bases at J, leaving 1 base unmatched. Germline V lookup: CDR1 ENHRY, CDR2 SYGVKD. The CDR3 sequence is 13 residues long. The chain's CDR3 is CAISGTGTYEQYF. The CDR3 bases are TGTGCCATCAGTGGGACAGGGACCTACGAGCAGTACTTC.

J is TRBJ2-7 and V is TRBV4-2; D is uncertain. Between the trimmed V and J ends, which lost 1 base and 3 bases, there was a span of 16 bases. Germline loops: CDR1 LGHNA, CDR2 YNFKEQ. The CDR3 runs 16 residues. The CDR3 sequence is CASSQGLKLINYEQYF. The DNA for the CDR3 is TGTGCCAGCAGCCAAGGTTTGAAGCTAATCAACTACGAGCAGTACTTC.

V gene TRBV7-3 combines with J gene TRBJ2-5, with D perhaps TRBD1 (5 bases). The CDR3 has 16 amino acids. V gave up 1 base and J gave up 4 bases, with 16 bases separating them. Germline V gene lookup returns CDR1 SGHTA and CDR2 FQGTGA. This CDR3 reads CASSLNPQGQGETQYF. The CDR3 DNA sequence: TGTGCCAGCAGCTTAAATCCCCAGGGTCAGGGAGAGACCCAGTACTTC.

V is TRBV6-6 and J is TRBJ2-7, with 9 bases fitting TRBD2. CDR1 is MNHNY, CDR2 SVGAGI, per germline (reference sequence). There are 16 residues in the CDR3. V lost 5 bases, J lost 4 bases, and 12 bases stayed unmatched. DNA for the CDR3: TGTGCCAGCAGTCAGACCTTAGCGGGAGAAAGATACGAGCAGTACTTC. Amino acid sequence: CASSQTLAGERYEQYF.

This clone was counted once. Other DNA sequences in the same sample also yield this CDR3. The CDR3 reads CASSYGGATNEKLFF. The CDR3 DNA is TGTGCCAGCAGTTACGGGGGGGCGACTAATGAAAAACTGTTTTTT. This rearrangement joins TRBV6-5 to TRBJ1-4; D is possibly TRBD1 (6 bases). CDR3 size: 15 residues. Trimming removed 2 bases at V and 2 bases at J, with 9 bases between. Germline assignment: CDR1 MNHEY and CDR2 SVGAGI.

This clone has a single count. The rearrangement joins TRBV9 to TRBJ1-2, with 10 bases lining up with TRBD1. From germline, CDR1 is SGDLS and CDR2 YYNGEE. The junction had 3 bases not matched to a gene; V was cut back by 3 bases and J by 4 bases. The CDR3 consists of 14 residues. CDR3 in DNA: TGTGCCAGCAGCGCCGGACAGGGGGGCTATGGCTACACCTTC. Residues: CASSAGQGGYGYTF.

The rearrangement links TRBV7-3 to TRBJ1-5; D gene unclear. V gave up 6 bases and J gave up 4 bases, with 7 bases separating them. CDR3 length equals 12 residues. From germline, CDR1 is SGHTA and CDR2 FQGTGA. The CDR3 spells CASSTMNQPQHF. For the CDR3, the DNA is TGTGCCAGCAGTACCATGAATCAGCCCCAGCATTTT.

J is TRBJ1-3 and V is TRBV18; the D is unclear. Trimming removed 2 bases from V and 0 bases from J, with 8 bases in between. The CDR3 runs to 15 residues. CDR1 KGHSH and CDR2 LQKENI come from the germline V gene. The CDR3 bases are TGTGCCAGCTCACCAACCCATACCTCTGGAAACACCATATATTTT. Translating gives CASSPTHTSGNTIYF.

The rearrangement uses TRBV5-4 and TRBJ2-1; 13 bases match TRBD2. CDR3 length equals 14 residues. With V trimmed by 5 bases and J by 7 bases, 3 bases remained unmatched. CDR1 SGHNT and CDR2 YYREEE come from the germline V gene (reference sequence). The chain's CDR3 is CASRSGLAGNEQFF. The CDR3 bases are TGTGCCAGCAGATCGGGACTAGCGGGAAATGAGCAGTTCTTC.

J is TRBJ2-7 and V is TRBV11-3; D not certain. The length of the CDR3 is 13 residues. V gave up 3 bases and J gave up 3 bases, with 9 bases separating them. In germline, CDR1 is SGHNT, CDR2 YENEEA. The CDR3: CASSFNGVYEQYF. CDR3 DNA sequence: TGTGCCAGCAGCTTTAATGGGGTCTACGAGCAGTACTTC.

The V gene is TRBV5-1, the J gene TRBJ1-1; D possibly corresponds to TRBD1 (5 bases). CDR1 SGHRS and CDR2 YFSETQ come from the germline V gene. V dropped 0 bases and J dropped 0 bases, with 15 bases sitting between them. This CDR3 spans 17 amino acids. CDR3 DNA: TGCGCCAGCAGCTTGGGGGACGCTAGGACGGTGAACACTGAAGCTTTCTTT. Its translation: CASSLGDARTVNTEAFF.

By frequency in the sample, this clone is medium-sized. The chain recombines TRBV7-9 with TRBJ1-1; a possible D gene is TRBD1 (6 bases). The germline gives CDR1 SEHNR, CDR2 FQNEAQ (reference sequence). The CDR3 runs 14 residues. V was pared by 5 bases and J by 6 bases, with 16 bases between. The CDR3 nucleotides are TGTGCCAGCAGCGGACTCAGGGGAGTCGCTGAAGCTTTCTTT. Its protein product is CASSGLRGVAEAFF.

The V and J genes are TRBV2 and TRBJ1-2; the match to TRBD1 covers 8 bases. Germline assignment: CDR1 SNHLY and CDR2 FYNNEI. The CDR3 is made up of 17 amino acids. V shed 8 bases and J 5 bases; nucleotides not matched to a gene: 19. CDR3 DNA: TGTGCCAGCGTATTCGAGAGCTCGGACAGGGTGGTATATGGCTACACCTTC. The encoded protein is CASVFESSDRVVYGYTF.

V is TRBV7-2 and J is TRBJ1-5, with D tentatively TRBD1 (5 bases). The germline V gene encodes CDR1 SGHTA and CDR2 FQGNSA. The CDR3 loop spans 15 amino acids. V gave up 1 base and J gave up 5 bases, with 12 bases separating them. The CDR3 nucleotides are TGTGCCAGCAGCTTAGGTATAGGGGCATATCAGCCCCAGCATTTT. Amino acids: CASSLGIGAYQPQHF.

The V and J genes are TRBV7-2 and TRBJ2-5; no firm D call. The CDR3 is 14 residues long. Germline V gives CDR1 SGHTA, CDR2 FQGNSA. Trimming cost V 3 bases and J 1 base, with 9 bases left between them. This chain's CDR3 is CASSFKPPQETQYF. The CDR3 coding sequence is TGTGCCAGCAGCTTTAAGCCACCCCAAGAGACCCAGTACTTC.

The chain combines TRBV7-8 with TRBJ2-2; TRBD2 matches at 8 bases. CDR3 length equals 15 residues. The V gene end was trimmed by 4 bases and the J gene end by 6 bases; junction bases not matched to a gene: 7. The germline CDR1 and CDR2 sequences are SGHVS and FQNEAQ. The CDR3 sequence: CASSSRGAGAGELFF. Here the CDR3 DNA reads TGTGCCAGCAGCTCGCGGGGGGCCGGGGCCGGGGAGCTGTTTTTT.

The chain joins TRBV5-1 to TRBJ2-3, with D perhaps TRBD1 or TRBD2 (5 bases each). Germline V gene lookup returns CDR1 SGHRS and CDR2 YFSETQ. The ends were cut back, 5 bases at V and 2 bases at J, with 12 bases in the middle. CDR3 length: 14 residues. Here the CDR3 reads CASSQGPNTDTQYF. CDR3 in DNA: TGCGCCAGCAGTCAGGGACCTAACACAGATACGCAGTATTTT.